One and the same sample provided the 29 T cell receptor beta chains below, sequenced in a study of T-cell memory formation after mild COVID-19. TCRdb reprocessed the 5' RACE reads via MiXCR and lists one record per CDR3 protein. In the table there are about half a million distinct CDR3 sequences, 15% to 20% of which are singletons. Material: PBMCs or a T cell subset sorted from them (not recorded which). Receptors originate from an adult woman who had mild COVID-19 (a few samples of this study predate the infection). Cell type and time point are not known.

This clonotype was recorded at least ten times. V and J are TRBV7-3 and TRBJ2-1; 9 bases line up with TRBD1. J gave up 6 bases and V 5 bases, and 11 bases lay outside the gene matches. Germline lookup yields CDR1 SGHTA and CDR2 FQGTGA. The CDR3 consists of 16 residues. The CDR3 DNA reads TGTGCCAGCAGCCTCATGACCGGGACAGGGTTCAATGAGCAGTTCTTC. It codes for CASSLMTGTGFNEQFF.

This clonotype occurred many times. The chain recombines TRBV11-2 with TRBJ2-7, with TRBD2 identical over 10 bases. CDR3 length: 15 amino acids. With V trimmed by 1 base and J by 6 bases, 6 bases remained unmatched. CDR1 and CDR2 from the germline V gene are SGHAT and FQNNGV. The CDR3 is CASSLGLAGDGEQYF. CDR3 sequence (DNA): TGTGCCAGCAGCTTAGGGCTAGCGGGAGACGGCGAGCAGTACTTC.

This clonotype was observed at least ten times. The J gene is TRBJ2-5, the V gene TRBV4-1; D is possibly TRBD1 (6 bases). Germline loops: CDR1 MGHRA, CDR2 YSYEKL. Trimming cost V 0 bases and J 1 base, with 6 bases left between them. The CDR3 is made up of 14 amino acids. Written as DNA, the CDR3 is TGCGCCAGCAGCCAAGACAGGGGCCAAGAGACCCAGTACTTC. Encoded protein: CASSQDRGQETQYF.

This chain joins TRBV6-5 and TRBJ2-7; D call uncertain. The ends were cut back, 2 bases at V and 0 bases at J, with 17 bases in the middle. The CDR3 has 17 residues. Per the germline V gene, CDR1 is MNHEY and CDR2 is SVGAGI. In DNA, the CDR3 is TGTGCCAGCAGTTACCAAGCTAGGCCTTCCCACTCCTACGAGCAGTACTTC. Its protein is CASSYQARPSHSYEQYF.

This clonotype was counted a few times. V usage is TRBV7-9 and J usage is TRBJ2-7; D not resolved. The germline V and J ends were trimmed by 2 bases and 7 bases, with 15 bases remaining between them. The length of the CDR3 is 14 residues. The germline gives CDR1 SEHNR, CDR2 FQNEAQ (reference sequence). Written as DNA, the CDR3 is TGTGCCAGCAGCTTATACTCGTCCACATGGGAGCAGTACTTC. Translation gives CASSLYSSTWEQYF.

This clonotype was counted between two and nine times. The V call is TRBV23-1, the J call TRBJ2-1, with D perhaps TRBD1 or TRBD2 (7 bases each). TRBV23-1 is marked as an open reading frame, function uncertain. V gave up 3 bases and J gave up 6 bases, with 15 bases separating them. There are 15 residues in the CDR3. The CDR3 DNA sequence: TGCGCCAGCAGTCACCTGACAGGGAGGGGCAATGAGCAGTTCTTC. Translated: CASSHLTGRGNEQFF.

This clonotype occurred a few times. V and J are TRBV12-3 or TRBV12-4 and TRBJ1-1; 7 positions agree with TRBD1. The CDR3 extends over 13 amino acids. V shed 6 bases and J 2 bases; nucleotides not matched to a gene: 3. In nucleotides, the CDR3 is TGTGCCAGCAGAGACAGGGAAAACACTGAAGCTTTCTTT. Translating it yields CASRDRENTEAFF.

V and J are TRBV5-1 and TRBJ1-1; D may be TRBD1 (5 bases). The V and J ends lost 3 bases and 3 bases respectively, with 18 bases between them. Germline-derived CDR1 and CDR2 are SGHRS and YFSETQ. CDR3 length: 16 amino acids. CDR3 in amino acids: CASSSNTGPYYTEAFF. CDR3 nucleotides: TGCGCCAGCAGCTCCAATACGGGGCCCTACTACACTGAAGCTTTCTTT.

This clonotype turned up a few times. The chain links TRBV5-1 to TRBJ2-5, with D tentatively TRBD1 or TRBD2 (5 bases each). The CDR3 contains 16 residues. The germline V gene has CDR1 SGHRS and CDR2 YFSETQ. Between the trimmed V and J ends, which lost 0 bases and 4 bases, there was a span of 16 bases. The CDR3 spells CASSLAAGTPGETQYF. CDR3 DNA: TGCGCCAGCAGCTTGGCCGCCGGGACGCCGGGAGAGACCCAGTACTTC.

V gene TRBV12-5 combines with J gene TRBJ2-2; a weak D match, TRBD2 (6 bases). This CDR3 is 18 amino acids long. Looked up from germline, CDR1 is LGHNT and CDR2 is FRNRAP. Trimming removed 0 bases from V and 2 bases from J, with 16 bases in between. The CDR3 loop is CASGLVYVLALNTGELFF. CDR3 bases: TGTGCTAGTGGTTTGGTATATGTACTAGCCCTAAACACCGGGGAGCTGTTTTTT. The variable domain in full, completed from reference TRBV12-5 and TRBJ2-2, reads DARVTQTPRHKVTEMGQEVTMRCQPILGHNTVFWYRQTMMQGLELLAYFRNRAPLDDSGMPKDRFSAEMPDATLATLKIQPSEPRDSAVYFCASGLVYVLALNTGELFFGEGSRLTVL.

The chain has TRBV24-1 and TRBJ2-2; D not resolved. Trimming took off 5 bases at V and 6 bases at J, with 6 bases between the two ends. CDR1 and CDR2 (germline): KGHDR, SFDVKD. The length of the CDR3 is 12 residues. The CDR3 sequence: CATSVQAGELFF. CDR3 nucleotide sequence: TGTGCCACCAGTGTCCAGGCCGGGGAGCTGTTTTTT.

This sequence joins TRBV7-3 and TRBJ2-1; 8 positions agree with TRBD2. Losses at the gene ends were 2 bases for V and 3 bases for J; bases not matched to a gene: 3. CDR1 is SGHTA and CDR2 is FQGTGA in the germline V gene. CDR3 length: 15 amino acids. CDR3 sequence reads: CASSLESGGYNEQFF. The CDR3 region has the DNA TGTGCCAGCAGCTTAGAGAGCGGGGGCTACAATGAGCAGTTCTTC.

This clonotype appeared a few times. This chain uses TRBV5-6 with TRBJ2-7; D not resolved. CDR3 length: 15 amino acids. The germline V gene has CDR1 SGHDT and CDR2 YYEEEE. Trimming took 4 bases from V and 2 from J, leaving 16 bases between them. For the CDR3, the DNA is TGTGCCAGCAGCGGAGTATCGGAGAGCCCCTACGAGCAGTACTTC. Its protein product is CASSGVSESPYEQYF.

V is TRBV19 and J is TRBJ2-7; TRBD1 is a possible D gene (6 bases). This CDR3 region has 15 residues. The V and J ends lost 3 bases and 3 bases respectively, with 15 bases between them. CDR1 is LNHDA, CDR2 SQIVND, per germline (reference sequence). The CDR3 sequence is CASSMGTHSSYEQYF. The CDR3 bases are TGTGCCAGTAGTATGGGGACACACTCAAGCTACGAGCAGTACTTC.

This clonotype appeared a few times. This chain uses TRBV5-1 with TRBJ2-3; D possibly matches TRBD1 or TRBD2 (5 bases each). Germline V gives CDR1 SGHRS, CDR2 YFSETQ. Between the trimmed V and J ends, which lost 3 bases and 2 bases, there was a span of 16 bases. The CDR3 sequence is 16 residues long. The CDR3 region is CASSSPGTALTDTQYF. The CDR3 DNA sequence: TGCGCCAGCAGCTCGCCCGGGACGGCCCTCACAGATACGCAGTATTTT. Looking up the rest from reference TRBV5-1 and TRBJ2-3 gives the full variable domain: KAGVTQTPRYLIKTRGQQVTLSCSPISGHRSVSWYQQTPGQGLQFLFEYFSETQRNKGNFPGRFSGRQFSNSRSEMNVSTLELGDSALYLCASSSPGTALTDTQYFGPGTRLTVL.

The chain employs TRBV15 and TRBJ2-3; no clear D. The CDR3 consists of 11 residues. Germline CDR1 LNHNV, CDR2 YYDKDF (reference sequence). V lost 9 bases to trimming and J lost 4 bases, with 8 bases between them. CDR3 region: CATQSADTQYF. The CDR3 nucleotides read TGTGCCACGCAATCAGCAGATACGCAGTATTTT.

The V call is TRBV9, the J call TRBJ2-3; no firm D call. CDR3 size: 15 residues. Germline loops: CDR1 SGDLS, CDR2 YYNGEE. Trimming pared 0 bases from V and 5 bases from J, leaving 13 bases between. This CDR3 reads CASSVATVAVDTQYF. CDR3 coding DNA: TGTGCCAGCAGCGTAGCTACGGTTGCAGTAGATACGCAGTATTTT.

The chain links TRBV24-1 to TRBJ2-5; the match to TRBD2 covers 8 bases. Trimming removed 4 bases from V and 5 bases from J; junction bases left unmatched: 8. The CDR3 spans 15 residues. CDR1 KGHDR and CDR2 SFDVKD come from the germline V gene. The chain's CDR3 is CATSDRDSGTETQYF. In nucleotides, the CDR3 is TGTGCCACCAGTGACCGAGATAGCGGGACGGAGACCCAGTACTTC.

This clonotype has a handful of counts. V and J are TRBV3-1 and TRBJ2-7; 7 bases agree with TRBD1. V shed 4 bases, J shed 6 bases, and the junction held 9 bases outside the gene matches. The CDR3 has 14 residues. CDR1 and CDR2 from the germline V gene are LGHDT and YNNKEL (reference sequence). As DNA, the CDR3 is TGTGCCAGCAGCCCGCGACAGGGTATGGTCGAGCAGTACTTC. Its protein is CASSPRQGMVEQYF.

This clonotype was counted only a few times. The rearrangement joins TRBV7-9 to TRBJ1-2; 7 positions agree with TRBD1. Germline V gene data show CDR1 as SEHNR and CDR2 as FQNEAQ (reference sequence). The J segment lost 7 bases and the V segment lost 5 bases, leaving 4 bases of the junction unmatched. The CDR3 length is 12 residues. The CDR3 region is CASSSRGSGYTF. CDR3 nucleotide sequence: TGTGCCAGCAGCAGCAGGGGGTCTGGCTACACCTTC.

This clonotype was counted many times. The V and J genes are TRBV20-1 and TRBJ1-1; 7 positions agree with TRBD1. Germline V gene sequence: CDR1 DFQATT, CDR2 SNEGSKA (reference sequence). The V segment lost 8 bases and the J segment 0 bases; nucleotides outside the gene matches: 3. The CDR3 spans 12 residues. The CDR3 coding sequence is TGCAGTCCGACAGGGATGAACACTGAAGCTTTCTTT. Protein: CSPTGMNTEAFF.

The chain links TRBV12-3 or TRBV12-4 to TRBJ1-5; possibly TRBD1 for D (6 bases). Trimming left V 8 bases short and J 6 bases short, with 14 bases between. The CDR3 has 13 residues. DNA of the CDR3: TGTGCCAGCCGAGGAGGGGGTGGTCAGCCCCAGCATTTT. Translated: CASRGGGGQPQHF.

This clonotype was detected only a few times. This chain connects TRBV6-2 or TRBV6-3 to TRBJ1-2; the match to TRBD1 covers 10 bases. This CDR3 spans 17 amino acids. The junction had 13 bases not matched to a gene; V was cut back by 6 bases and J by 3 bases. Germline assignment: CDR1 MNHEY and CDR2 SVGEGT. CDR3 residues: CASSLGTGAYLHYGYTF. CDR3 nucleotides: TGTGCCAGCAGCCTCGGGACAGGGGCCTATCTGCACTATGGCTACACCTTC.

There are many counts of this clonotype. The rearrangement uses TRBV5-5 and TRBJ1-2; D remains unclear. Trimming left V 2 bases short and J 1 base short, with 15 bases between. This CDR3 region has 16 residues. Per the germline V gene, CDR1 is SGHKS and CDR2 is YYEKEE (reference sequence). CDR3 in DNA: TGTGCCAGCAGCTTAGGAGGTACCGTCGGTAACTATGGCTACACCTTC. It encodes CASSLGGTVGNYGYTF.

The rearrangement joins TRBV7-6 to TRBJ1-2; tentatively, D is TRBD1 (5 bases). The V end was cut by 6 bases, the J end by 4 bases, with 21 bases between. This CDR3 spans 16 amino acids. Germline CDR1 SGHVS, CDR2 FNYEAQ. The CDR3 loop is CASSTGPSQGGYGYTF. The CDR3 nucleotides are TGTGCCAGCAGTACAGGTCCCTCTCAGGGCGGCTATGGCTACACCTTC.

The sample holds many counts of this clonotype. The chain couples TRBV5-1 to TRBJ1-2; D call uncertain. Germline-derived CDR1 and CDR2 are SGHRS and YFSETQ. V was pared by 5 bases and J by 8 bases, with 10 bases between. CDR3 length: 11 amino acids. The CDR3 is CASRDDAGYTF. The DNA of the CDR3 is TGCGCCAGCAGGGATGATGCGGGCTACACCTTC.

The chain joins TRBV9 to TRBJ2-1; TRBD2 matches 12 bases. V was clipped by 2 bases and J by 4 bases; unmatched bases: 7. The CDR3 spans 17 residues. The germline gives CDR1 SGDLS, CDR2 YYNGEE. Written as DNA, the CDR3 is TGTGCCAGCAGCGTGCAGAAGGGGACTAGCGGGTACAATGAGCAGTTCTTC. It codes for CASSVQKGTSGYNEQFF.

This chain connects TRBV9 to TRBJ1-2; D possibly corresponds to TRBD1 (6 bases). The CDR3 length is 14 residues. CDR1 is SGDLS and CDR2 is YYNGEE in the germline V gene. V gave up 1 base and J gave up 4 bases, with 11 bases separating them. CDR3 protein: CASSVSTGIYGYTF. The CDR3 DNA reads as TGTGCCAGCAGCGTATCTACAGGGATCTATGGCTACACCTTC.

Only a few counts were recorded for this clonotype. The chain combines TRBV7-8 with TRBJ2-5; possible D gene TRBD2, 6 bases. Germline V gene sequence: CDR1 SGHVS, CDR2 FQNEAQ. This CDR3 is built from 19 residues. V gave up 0 bases and J gave up 1 base, with 21 bases separating them. The CDR3 nucleotides read TGTGCCAGCAGCTTAGCTGGGGGTTTGGGGCGGGGTGTCCAAGAGACCCAGTACTTC. This translates into CASSLAGGLGRGVQETQYF.